One and the same sample provided the 3 T cell receptor beta chains below, sequenced in a study of cytomegalovirus exposure and HLA in healthy donors. TCRdb keeps only in-frame clones here, not all; method: immunoSEQ multiplex PCR. The sample includes roughly 120,000 clones, 75% to 90% of them seen just once. The sample comprised PBMCs. All receptors come from a man aged 18 to 29 in good health and CMV-seropositive.

This clone has only a few counts. A read error may account for a junction end that differs from germline. The rearrangement uses TRBV7-7 and TRBJ2-2; no definite D call. The CDR3 contains 13 residues. Germline V gene data show CDR1 as SSHAT and CDR2 as FNYEAQ (reference sequence). The chain's CDR3 is CASSLIYAGELFF. The CDR3 DNA reads TGTGCTAGCAGCTTAATCTACGCCGGGGAGCTGTTTTTT.

The chain couples TRBV2 to TRBJ1-3; TRBD1 is a possible D gene (5 bases). The germline gives CDR1 SNHLY, CDR2 FYNNEI. Trimming took 4 bases from V and 2 from J, leaving 15 bases between them. The CDR3 has 16 amino acids. The CDR3 here is CASSGARALPGNTIYF. As DNA, the CDR3 is TGTGCCAGCAGTGGGGCCAGGGCACTCCCTGGAAACACCATATATTTT.

This clone was observed once. The chain has TRBV28 and TRBJ2-2; 7 nucleotides align to TRBD2. CDR1 is MDHEN, CDR2 SYDVKM, per germline. The CDR3 runs to 15 residues. V trimming: 7 bases; J trimming: 3 bases; junction bases outside the gene matches: 8. As DNA, the CDR3 is TGTGCCAGCAAAGCAGCGGGGACCGACACCGGGGAGCTGTTTTTT. Protein sequence: CASKAAGTDTGELFF. Looking up the rest from reference TRBV28 and TRBJ2-2 gives the full variable domain: DVKVTQSSRYLVKRTGEKVFLECVQDMDHENMFWYRQDPGLGLRLIYFSYDVKMKEKGDIPEGYSVSREKKERFSLILESASTNQTSMYLCASKAAGTDTGELFFGEGSRLTVL.